The source of this TCR beta chain is a study of blood T cell repertoires in COVID-19. Study-wide context: The United States, Italy and Spain were the sources of the acute and convalescent COVID-19 samples. T cells, B-cell-depleted T cells, or PBMCs provided the cDNA or gDNA that served as material.

Original handling: Reference gene primers were amplified, and this amplification served to estimate nucleated cell counts. This table comes from immunoSEQ multiplex PCR, and its TCRdb copy is limited to in-frame clones, with some not included. From that table come the V and J calls and clone size; the DNA was used to work out D and trimming. The sample gives about 170,000 clones, more than 65% of which show up once; approximately 2.6% is in the top ten. The length of the CDR3 is 13 residues. The V gene's germline CDR1 is SGHRS and CDR2 YFSETQ. The V gene lost 0 bases and the J gene lost 6 bases, with 7 bases spanning the gap.

This clonotype was sampled from a human donor with acute or convalescent COVID-19. The donor label of this sample is uncertain. Sequencing was carried out using peripheral blood. The V and J genes are TRBV5-1 and TRBJ2-1, with D possibly matching TRBD1 (6 bases). The CDR3 here is CASSLDRVNEQFF. DNA for the CDR3: TGCGCCAGCAGCTTGGACAGGGTCAATGAGCAGTTCTTC.